One and the same sample provided the 11 T cell receptor beta chains below, sequenced in a study of blood T cell repertoires in COVID-19. The assay was immunoSEQ multiplex PCR, and TCRdb's table has in-frame clones only and misses some. The sample lists more than 150,000 clones; more than 80% were seen once. The sequencing input was peripheral blood. The receptors were sampled from a woman aged 80 or over with COVID-19, enrolled during active disease.

This sequence joins TRBV7-8 and TRBJ2-4; 11 bases line up with TRBD1. Germline-derived CDR1 and CDR2 are SGHVS and FQNEAQ. The J segment lost 7 bases and the V segment lost 5 bases, leaving 7 bases of the junction unmatched. The CDR3 loop spans 15 amino acids. The CDR3 nucleotides are TGTGCCAGCAGCCCCGGGACAGGGGGTTTTAACATTCAGTACTTC. Residues: CASSPGTGGFNIQYF.

The chain combines TRBV6-5 with TRBJ2-2; TRBD1 matches at 7 bases. The junction had 10 bases not matched to a gene; V was cut back by 5 bases and J by 7 bases. The CDR3 covers 15 residues. CDR1 is MNHEY, CDR2 SVGAGI, per germline. CDR3 DNA sequence: TGTGCCAGCAGTCATCAGGGGGAAAGGGTCGGGGAGCTGTTTTTT. This translates into CASSHQGERVGELFF.

This clone came up a few times. The V and J genes are TRBV10-3 and TRBJ1-5, with 9 nucleotides matching TRBD1. Germline CDR1 is ENHRY and CDR2 is SYGVKD. V was clipped by 1 base and J by 2 bases; unmatched bases: 6. The CDR3 is 17 residues long. The CDR3 is CAISEWDREVGNQPQHF. The DNA for the CDR3 is TGTGCCATCAGTGAGTGGGACAGGGAAGTGGGCAATCAGCCCCAGCATTTT.

This clone was found once. This sequence joins TRBV7-5 and TRBJ2-7; TRBD2, the table's D call, lacks a check against the DNA. TRBV7-5 is an annotated pseudogene. The CDR3 contains 14 residues. For the CDR3, the DNA is TGTGTCAGAAGCTTATCTTACCCTAACTACGAGCAGTACTTC. Protein sequence: CVRSLSYPNYEQYF.

This clone was recorded only once. This chain connects TRBV10-3 to TRBJ2-3, with TRBD2 matching over 9 bases. The germline CDR1 and CDR2 sequences are ENHRY and SYGVKD. The trim removed 3 bases at V and 1 base at J, leaving 8 bases unmatched. CDR3 length: 17 amino acids. The chain's CDR3 is CAISDGGGAGGTDTQYF. CDR3 DNA: TGTGCCATCAGTGACGGCGGGGGGGCCGGGGGCACAGATACGCAGTATTTT.

The chain carries TRBV2 and TRBJ2-2; D is perhaps TRBD1 (6 bases). V lost 8 bases to trimming and J lost 4 bases, with 14 bases between them. The CDR3 loop spans 14 amino acids. Germline-derived CDR1 and CDR2 are SNHLY and FYNNEI. The CDR3: CASSRGQFTGELFF. The CDR3 coding sequence is TGTGCCAGCTCTAGAGGACAGTTCACCGGGGAGCTGTTTTTT. The full variable domain, with the rest looked up from reference TRBV2 and TRBJ2-2, is EPEVTQTPSHQVTQMGQEVILRCVPISNHLYFYWYRQILGQKVEFLVSFYNNEISEKSEIFDDQFSVERPDGSNFTLKIRSTKLEDSAMYFCASSRGQFTGELFFGEGSRLTVL.

The V call is TRBV2, the J call TRBJ2-4, with a possible D match to TRBD1 (7 bases). The germline CDR1 and CDR2 sequences are SNHLY and FYNNEI. Between the trimmed V and J ends, which lost 7 bases and 0 bases, there was a span of 13 bases. The CDR3 is made up of 15 amino acids. CDR3 loop: CASTGGDRAKNIQYF. The CDR3 DNA reads as TGTGCCAGCACTGGCGGGGACAGAGCCAAAAACATTCAGTACTTC.

The chain combines TRBV6-5 with TRBJ2-2; 9 bases match TRBD2. With 2 bases clipped from V and 4 bases from J, the junction kept 5 bases outside the gene matches. This CDR3 has 16 residues. Germline CDR1 reads MNHEY; CDR2 reads SVGAGI. The CDR3 region has the DNA TGTGCCAGCAGTTACGCGGGGGGGCCGAGCACCGGGGAGCTGTTTTTT. Translating it yields CASSYAGGPSTGELFF.

The chain couples TRBV2 to TRBJ1-1, with D maybe TRBD1 (6 bases). The CDR3 is 15 amino acids. V was shortened by 1 base and J by 10 bases, with 19 bases between the two germline ends. The V gene's germline CDR1 is SNHLY and CDR2 FYNNEI. CDR3 nucleotides: TGTGCCAGCAGTGAAGAGCAGGGGCGGTTCTCCGGAGCTTTCTTT. Its translation is CASSEEQGRFSGAFF.

V is TRBV3-1 (or the pseudogene TRBV3-2) and J is TRBJ1-1, with a weak D call TRBD1 (6 bases). There are 15 residues in the CDR3. The germline V gene has CDR1 LGHDT and CDR2 YNNKEL (reference sequence). Trimming cost V 3 bases and J 5 bases, with 16 bases left between them. CDR3 sequence: CASSHTWTEGTEAFF. CDR3 sequence (DNA): TGTGCCAGCAGCCACACCTGGACAGAGGGGACTGAAGCTTTCTTT.

This chain's CDR3 is CASSLEIGSSYNSPLHF. CDR3 in DNA: TGCGCCAGCAGCTTGGAAATCGGGAGCTCCTATAATTCACCCCTCCACTTT. This chain links TRBV5-1 with TRBJ1-6; no reliable D call. This CDR3 has 17 amino acids. CDR1 and CDR2 from the germline V gene are SGHRS and YFSETQ. V dropped 0 bases and J dropped 0 bases, with 10 bases sitting between them. The complete variable domain, with remaining parts taken from reference TRBV5-1 and TRBJ1-6, reads KAGVTQTPRYLIKTRGQQVTLSCSPISGHRSVSWYQQTPGQGLQFLFEYFSETQRNKGNFPGRFSGRQFSNSRSEMNVSTLELGDSALYLCASSLEIGSSYNSPLHFGNGTRLTVT.